This entry is about one T cell receptor (beta chain). TCRdb's table, derived via immunoSEQ multiplex PCR, lists solely in-frame clones and lacks some. The sample holds under 200,000 clones; about 94% are singletons and the top ten take approximately 8%. The germline CDR1 and CDR2 sequences are SGHTA and FQGNSA. The CDR3 contains 14 residues. V lost 5 bases and J 4 bases, leaving 14 bases between the germline ends. This record belongs to a study of control samples from healthy donors and cancer patients. Sequenced sample: blood. The genes are TRBV7-2 and TRBJ1-2, with a weak D call TRBD1 (6 bases). The sequence came from a woman in her forties in good health. The CDR3 DNA sequence: TGTGCCAGCAGCCTTGGGACAAGACTCTATGGCTACACCTTC. It encodes CASSLGTRLYGYTF.